This paragraph reports one T cell receptor (beta chain). This sample is part of a study of control samples from healthy donors and cancer patients. V dropped 0 bases and J dropped 5; count of bases not matched to a gene: 8. The CDR3 runs 16 residues. Germline V gene sequence: CDR1 SGDLS, CDR2 YYNGEE. The protocol was immunoSEQ multiplex PCR, while the TCRdb copy is restricted to in-frame clones and leaves out a portion. The sample consists of about 80,000 clones, roughly 89% of them appearing once. The gene calls are TRBV9 and TRBJ2-1; 7 bases map to TRBD2. The sample comprised blood. This TCR was recovered from a man aged 45-60 years in good health. CDR3 sequence: CASSVAIAGGDNEQFF. CDR3 DNA: TGTGCCAGCAGCGTAGCGATAGCGGGTGGAGACAATGAGCAGTTCTTC.